Here is one TCR beta chain with its context. Its antigen is unknown. This specimen belongs to a study of shared clonotypes between healthy human individuals. Study-wide background: Each donor contributed plates that comprised three CD4 naive, three CD4 memory, two CD8 naive and one CD8 memory. Study results and limitations: The sampled material consisted only of blood, and tissue repertoires are likely to differ.

Profiling relied on immunoSEQ multiplex PCR, and the TCRdb table lists in-frame clones only, not all of them. The repertoire holds 2 million to 2.5 million clones, approximately 95% seen once, with 0.39% in the top ten. The CDR3 is 14 amino acids. Germline CDR1 SGHNT, CDR2 YENEEA. With 5 bases removed from V and 6 bases from J, the gap between germline ends came to 14 bases. The donor population consisted of healthy HIV-negative adults with no recent acute infections or vaccinations. There were only Caucasian adults among the donors, and all lived in Nashville, Tennessee. The genes are TRBV11-3 and TRBJ1-5; a possible D gene is TRBD1 (5 bases). The TCR was taken from a man aged 18 to 29 in good health. Some clones in this sample may be carry-over from other donors' samples. The sample taken for sequencing was naive CD4+ T cells from PBMCs. The subset denotes: CD45RA+ positively selected. The CDR3, as DNA: TGTGCCAGCAGCCGCGCAGGGAGGCTTCAGCCCCAGCATTTT. Encoded protein: CASSRAGRLQPQHF. The full variable domain, its missing parts supplied by reference TRBV11-3 and TRBJ1-5, is EAGVVQSPRYKIIEKKQPVAFWCNPISGHNTLYWYLQNLGQGPELLIRYENEEAVDDSQLPKDRFSAERLKGVDSTLKIQPAELGDSAVYLCASSRAGRLQPQHFGDGTRLSIL.